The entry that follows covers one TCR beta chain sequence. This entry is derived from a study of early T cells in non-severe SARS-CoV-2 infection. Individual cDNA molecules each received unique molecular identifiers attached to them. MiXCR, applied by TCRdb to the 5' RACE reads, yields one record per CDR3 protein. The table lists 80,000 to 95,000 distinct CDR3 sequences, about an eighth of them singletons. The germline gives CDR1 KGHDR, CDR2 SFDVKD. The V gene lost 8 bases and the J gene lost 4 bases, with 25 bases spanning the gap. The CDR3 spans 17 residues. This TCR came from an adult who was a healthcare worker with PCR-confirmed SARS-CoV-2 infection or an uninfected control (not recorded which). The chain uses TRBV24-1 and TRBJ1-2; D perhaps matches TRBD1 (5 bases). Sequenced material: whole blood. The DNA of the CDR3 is TGTGCCACCAAATCACCCCAGGGACCACCTTTGTCCTATGGCTACACCTTC. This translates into CATKSPQGPPLSYGYTF.